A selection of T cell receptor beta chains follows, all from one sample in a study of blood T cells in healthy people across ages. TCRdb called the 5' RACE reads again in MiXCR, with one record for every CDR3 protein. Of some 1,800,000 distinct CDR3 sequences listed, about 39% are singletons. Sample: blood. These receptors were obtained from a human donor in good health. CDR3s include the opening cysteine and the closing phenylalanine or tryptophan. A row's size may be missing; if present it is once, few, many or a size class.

CDR3: CASSSPVGQETQYF
V: TRBV7-9
J: TRBJ2-5
size: once

CDR3: CASSQTELQETQYF
V: TRBV7-8
J: TRBJ2-5
size: NA

CDR3: CASSPAGTLYYEQYF
V: TRBV6-2/TRBV6-3
J: TRBJ2-7
size: NA

CDR3: CASTDPGRTDTQYF
V: TRBV28
J: TRBJ2-3
size: NA

CDR3: CAIRQGLSNTEAFF
V: TRBV7-3
J: TRBJ1-1
size: NA

CDR3: CATSRRFNMDGYTF
V: TRBV15
J: TRBJ1-2
size: many

CDR3: CASGGEGVIYGYTF
V: TRBV7-2
J: TRBJ1-2
size: NA

CDR3: CSVEDRGSYNERFF
V: TRBV29-1
J: TRBJ2-1
size: NA

CDR3: CASSFGTPRAYEQYF
V: TRBV5-1
J: TRBJ2-7
size: NA

CDR3: CSARRTGEKVYGCTF
V: TRBV20-1
J: TRBJ1-2
size: NA

CDR3: CSVGKTSTDTQYF
V: TRBV29-1
J: TRBJ2-3
size: NA

CDR3: CSVEANSYEQYF
V: TRBV29-1
J: TRBJ2-7
size: few

CDR3: CASSSGSLAGGLMDTQYF
V: TRBV7-8
J: TRBJ2-3
size: NA

CDR3: CASSLAGGVAEQYF
V: TRBV12-3/TRBV12-4
J: TRBJ2-7
size: NA

CDR3: CASSLRSGLSPYYEQYF
V: TRBV7-2
J: TRBJ2-7
size: few

CDR3: CAKTARSYEQYF
V: TRBV12-3/TRBV12-4
J: TRBJ2-7
size: NA

CDR3: CTSSVAVQRTDTQYF
V: TRBV9
J: TRBJ2-3
size: few

CDR3: CASSLGIVGSYGYTF
V: TRBV27
J: TRBJ1-2
size: once

CDR3: CATHQGATYEQYF
V: TRBV10-3
J: TRBJ2-7
size: NA

CDR3: CASRGYRDLQETQYF
V: TRBV27
J: TRBJ2-5
size: NA

CDR3: CSVEEITTYEQYF
V: TRBV29-1
J: TRBJ2-7
size: NA

CDR3: CASSLTAGGSYNEQFF
V: TRBV7-9
J: TRBJ2-1
size: few

CDR3: CASSYPGGGEQFF
V: TRBV6-5
J: TRBJ2-1
size: NA